This T cell receptor (beta chain) is from a study of T cell responses to AZD1222 COVID-19 vaccine. Findings of the study overall: The donor group comprised mostly white British people and more females; the analysis possibly underestimated clonal diversity. The span of vaccine-associated CD4 TCRs extended across spike, with dominance at 160-218 and 743-854.

To note about this clone: The antigen is not known.

Sequencing used immunoSEQ multiplex PCR; TCRdb keeps in-frame clones, though not all of them. This table has around 160,000 clones, under 95% appearing once. Source: peripheral blood, taken on day 0 of MenACWY control vaccination. The sequence was obtained from an adult in good health.

The CDR3 sequence: CASRRQGTNEKLFF. The DNA of the CDR3 is TGTGCCAGCAGGAGACAGGGTACTAATGAAAAACTGTTTTTT. The chain couples TRBV2 to TRBJ1-4, with 7 positions matching TRBD1. Per the germline V gene, CDR1 is SNHLY and CDR2 is FYNNEI. J gave up 2 bases and V 6 bases, and 3 bases lay outside the gene matches. The length of the CDR3 is 14 residues.